What follows are 5 T cell receptor beta chains derived from one specimen sequenced in a study of shared clonotypes between healthy human individuals. Libraries were prepared by immunoSEQ multiplex PCR; TCRdb keeps only in-frame clonotypes and omits some of them. The profile shows about 2.3 million clones, more than 85% of them singletons. Source material: naive CD4+ T cells from PBMCs. Described subset: CD45RA+ positively selected. Receptors originate from a man in his late teens or twenties in good health. Some clones in this sample may be carry-over from other donors' samples.

V usage is TRBV7-9 and J usage is TRBJ2-1; the D call may be TRBD1 or TRBD2 (5 bases each). The germline V gene encodes CDR1 SEHNR and CDR2 FQNEAQ (reference sequence). This CDR3 comprises 15 residues. With 2 bases removed from V and 10 bases from J, the gap between germline ends came to 18 bases. The chain's CDR3 is CASSLMGGTLSEQFF. As DNA, the CDR3 is TGTGCCAGCAGCTTAATGGGTGGGACGCTCAGCGAGCAGTTCTTC.

J is TRBJ2-3 and V is TRBV5-4; 12 bases align to TRBD2. V lost 5 bases to trimming and J lost 1 base; unmatched junction nucleotides: 5. Germline V gene lookup returns CDR1 SGHNT and CDR2 YYREEE (reference sequence). The CDR3 contains 16 residues. CDR3 sequence: CASSSSGRGGTDTQYF. The CDR3 nucleotides are TGTGCCAGCAGTTCTAGCGGGAGGGGGGGCACAGATACGCAGTATTTT.

The chain combines TRBV28 with TRBJ1-1; D ambiguous. The CDR3 runs to 14 residues. V lost 3 bases to trimming and J lost 0 bases, with 8 bases between them. Per germline, CDR1 MDHEN and CDR2 SYDVKM. The CDR3 sequence: CASSFPRLNTEAFF. CDR3 in DNA: TGTGCCAGCAGTTTTCCACGGCTGAACACTGAAGCTTTCTTT.

The chain joins TRBV19 to TRBJ1-5, with D perhaps TRBD1 (6 bases). This CDR3 has 15 amino acids. V gave up 5 bases and J gave up 3 bases, with 14 bases separating them. CDR1 is LNHDA and CDR2 is SQIVND in the germline V gene (reference sequence). CDR3 bases: TGTGCCAGTAGTTCGACAGGCCAGTACAATCAGCCCCAGCATTTT. It translates to CASSSTGQYNQPQHF.

This chain uses TRBV28 with TRBJ2-7; D is unclear. Germline CDR1 is MDHEN and CDR2 is SYDVKM. Trimming removed 5 bases at V and 3 bases at J, with 17 bases between. The CDR3 covers 15 residues. The chain's CDR3 is CASSGRTPSLYEQYF. CDR3 in DNA: TGTGCCAGCAGTGGACGGACGCCTTCCCTCTACGAGCAGTACTTC. Full variable domain (rest looked up from reference TRBV28 and TRBJ2-7): DVKVTQSSRYLVKRTGEKVFLECVQDMDHENMFWYRQDPGLGLRLIYFSYDVKMKEKGDIPEGYSVSREKKERFSLILESASTNQTSMYLCASSGRTPSLYEQYFGPGTRLTVT.